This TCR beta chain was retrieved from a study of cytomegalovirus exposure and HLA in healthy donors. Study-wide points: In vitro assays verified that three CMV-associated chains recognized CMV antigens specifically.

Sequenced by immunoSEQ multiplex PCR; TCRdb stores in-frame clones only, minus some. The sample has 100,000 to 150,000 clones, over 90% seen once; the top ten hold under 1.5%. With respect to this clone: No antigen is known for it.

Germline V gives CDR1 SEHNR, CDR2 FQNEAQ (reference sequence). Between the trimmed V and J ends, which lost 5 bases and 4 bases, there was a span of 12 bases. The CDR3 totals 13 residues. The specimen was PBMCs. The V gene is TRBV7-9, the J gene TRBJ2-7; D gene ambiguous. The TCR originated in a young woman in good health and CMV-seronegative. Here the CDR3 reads CASSPPDRYEQYF. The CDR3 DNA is TGTGCCAGCAGCCCGCCCGATCGGTACGAGCAGTACTTC.